This T cell receptor (beta chain) was sequenced during a study of shared clonotypes between healthy human individuals. The study, taken as a whole, reports: Across a handful of donors, naive CD4 shared around 5.1%, naive CD8 more than 3%, memory CD4 roughly 2.3%, memory CD8 roughly 0.37%. Limited genetic and exposure-history diversity came from having few donors.

A note on this clone: Its antigen remains unidentified.

CD8 cells classed as naive were CD45RO-negative and positively selected for CCR7, excluding terminally differentiated effector memory CD45RA+ cells. Genomic DNA belonging to each subset was distributed in equal measure over several immunoSEQ plates. The assay was immunoSEQ multiplex PCR, and TCRdb's table has in-frame clones only and misses some. The sample records about 2 million clones, just under 95% being singletons. CDR3 size: 17 residues. CDR1 SGDLS and CDR2 YYNGEE come from the germline V gene. Trimming cost V 0 bases and J 1 base; bases outside gene matches: 6. The sequenced sample was naive CD8+ T cells sorted from blood. V is TRBV9 and J is TRBJ2-3; 9 bases map to TRBD2. The origin of this receptor is a man younger than 35 in good health. As DNA, the CDR3 is TGTGCCAGCAGCGTAGTAGTAGCGGGAGAGGGCACAGATACGCAGTATTTT. This codes for CASSVVVAGEGTDTQYF. Full variable domain (rest looked up from reference TRBV9 and TRBJ2-3): DSGVTQTPKHLITATGQRVTLRCSPRSGDLSVYWYQQSLDQGLQFLIQYYNGEERAKGNILERFSAQQFPDLHSELNLSSLELGDSALYFCASSVVVAGEGTDTQYFGPGTRLTVL.